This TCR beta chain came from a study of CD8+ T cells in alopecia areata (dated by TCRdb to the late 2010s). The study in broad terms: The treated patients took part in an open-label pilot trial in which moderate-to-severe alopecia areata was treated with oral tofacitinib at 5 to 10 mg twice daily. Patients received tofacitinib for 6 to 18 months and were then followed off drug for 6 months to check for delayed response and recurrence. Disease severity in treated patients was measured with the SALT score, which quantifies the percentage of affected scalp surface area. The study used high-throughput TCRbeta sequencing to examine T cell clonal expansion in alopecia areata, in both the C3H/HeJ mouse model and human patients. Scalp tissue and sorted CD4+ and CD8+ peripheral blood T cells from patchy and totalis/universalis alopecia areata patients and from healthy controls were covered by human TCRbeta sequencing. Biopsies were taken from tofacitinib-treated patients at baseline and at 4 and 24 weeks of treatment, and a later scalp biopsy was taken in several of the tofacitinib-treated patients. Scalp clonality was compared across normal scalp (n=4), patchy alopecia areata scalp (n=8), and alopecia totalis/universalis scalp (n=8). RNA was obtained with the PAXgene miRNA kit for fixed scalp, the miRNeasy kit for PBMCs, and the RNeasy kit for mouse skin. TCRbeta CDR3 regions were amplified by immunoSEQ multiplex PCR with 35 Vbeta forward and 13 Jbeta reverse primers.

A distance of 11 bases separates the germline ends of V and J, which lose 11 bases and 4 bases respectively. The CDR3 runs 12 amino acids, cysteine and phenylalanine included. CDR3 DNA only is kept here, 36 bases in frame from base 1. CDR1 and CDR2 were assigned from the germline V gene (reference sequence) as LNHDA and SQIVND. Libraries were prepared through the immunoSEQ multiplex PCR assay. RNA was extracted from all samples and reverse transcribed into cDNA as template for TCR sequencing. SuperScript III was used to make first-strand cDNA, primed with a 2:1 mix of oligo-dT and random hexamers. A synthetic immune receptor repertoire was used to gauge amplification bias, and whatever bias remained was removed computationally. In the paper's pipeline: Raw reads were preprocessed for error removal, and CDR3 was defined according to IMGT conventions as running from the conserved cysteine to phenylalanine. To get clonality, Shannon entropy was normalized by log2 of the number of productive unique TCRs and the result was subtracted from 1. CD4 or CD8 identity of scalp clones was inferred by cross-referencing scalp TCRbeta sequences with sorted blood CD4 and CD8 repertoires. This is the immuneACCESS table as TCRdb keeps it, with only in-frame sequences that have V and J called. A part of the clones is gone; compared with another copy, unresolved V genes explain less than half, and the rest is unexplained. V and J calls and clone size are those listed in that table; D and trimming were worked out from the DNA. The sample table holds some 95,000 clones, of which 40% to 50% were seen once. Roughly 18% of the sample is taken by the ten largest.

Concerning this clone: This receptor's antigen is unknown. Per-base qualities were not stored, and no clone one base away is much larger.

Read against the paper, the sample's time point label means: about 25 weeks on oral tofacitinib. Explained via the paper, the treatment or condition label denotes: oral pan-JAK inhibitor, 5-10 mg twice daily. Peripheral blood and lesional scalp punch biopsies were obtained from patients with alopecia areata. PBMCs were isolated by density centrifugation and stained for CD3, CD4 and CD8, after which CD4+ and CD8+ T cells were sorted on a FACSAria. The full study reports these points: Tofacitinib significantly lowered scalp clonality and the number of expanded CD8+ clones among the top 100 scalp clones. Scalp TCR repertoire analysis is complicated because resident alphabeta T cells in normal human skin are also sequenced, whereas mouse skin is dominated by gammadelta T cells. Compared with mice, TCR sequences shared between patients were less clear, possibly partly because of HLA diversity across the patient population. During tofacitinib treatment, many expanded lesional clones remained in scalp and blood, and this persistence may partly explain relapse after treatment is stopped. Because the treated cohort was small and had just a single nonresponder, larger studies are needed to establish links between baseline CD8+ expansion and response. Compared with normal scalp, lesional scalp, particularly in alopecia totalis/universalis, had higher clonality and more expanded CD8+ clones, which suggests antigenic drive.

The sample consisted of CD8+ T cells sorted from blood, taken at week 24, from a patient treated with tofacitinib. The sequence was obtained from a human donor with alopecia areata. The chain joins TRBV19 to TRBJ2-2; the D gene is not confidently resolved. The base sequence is TGTGCCTGTCGGACCGTCACCGGGGAGCTGTTTTTT. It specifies CACRTVTGELFF.